A selection of T cell receptor beta chains follows, all from one sample in a study of blood T cell repertoires in COVID-19. Produced via immunoSEQ multiplex PCR; TCRdb's table is partial and in-frame only. The profile shows tens of thousands of clones, about 81% of them singletons. Sample: peripheral blood. Source of these receptors: a man aged 65 to 79 with active COVID-19. The CDR3 runs from the conserved cysteine through the conserved F or W. D genes are given only for firm matches. Clone size is given for some rows only: seen once, a few or many times, or a class if the clone is expanded.

size: .; V: TRBV5-4; D: .; J: TRBJ2-1; DNA: TGTGCCAGCAGTTCAAGGCGTAGCGGAGTGGGGAATGAGCAGTTCTTC; CDR3: CASSSRRSGVGNEQFF
size: few; V: TRBV6-6; D: TRBD1; J: TRBJ2-7; DNA: TGTGCCAGCAGCTCCCGGGACAGGTACGACTACGAGCAGTACTTC; CDR3: CASSSRDRYDYEQYF
size: .; V: TRBV5-1; D: .; J: TRBJ2-1; DNA: TGCGCCAGCAGCGCCGGTCTAGGGGCCTACAATGAGCAGTTCTTC; CDR3: CASSAGLGAYNEQFF
size: .; V: TRBV7-2; D: .; J: TRBJ2-3; DNA: TGTGCCAGCAGCCCCTCACAGGGAACAGATACGCAGTATTTT; CDR3: CASSPSQGTDTQYF
size: .; V: TRBV11-2; D: TRBD2; J: TRBJ2-7; DNA: TGTGCCAGCAGCTTAGTGAGGACTAGAAAGTCCTACGAGCAATACTTC; CDR3: CASSLVRTRKSYEQYF
size: once; V: TRBV6-5; D: .; J: TRBJ2-7; DNA: TGTGCCAGCAGTTACTCGTCCCTAGGGGACTACGAGCAGTACTTC; CDR3: CASSYSSLGDYEQYF
size: once; V: TRBV5-1; D: TRBD1; J: TRBJ2-5; DNA: TGCGCCAGCAGCTTCGACAGGGTTCGACAAGAGACCCAGTACTTC; CDR3: CASSFDRVRQETQYF
size: .; V: TRBV3-1/TRBV3-2; D: TRBD1; J: TRBJ1-1; DNA: TGTGCCAGCAGCCTCCGACAGGGAAGGACTGAAGCTTTCTTT; CDR3: CASSLRQGRTEAFF
size: .; V: TRBV5-3; D: .; J: TRBJ1-5; DNA: TGTGCCAGAAGCGCGGGACCGATTGATCAGCCCCAGCATTTT; CDR3: CARSAGPIDQPQHF
size: .; V: TRBV19; D: .; J: TRBJ1-6; DNA: TGTGCCAGTAGGCTGGGCCGGGAGAGTAATTCACCCCTCCACTTT; CDR3: CASRLGRESNSPLHF
size: .; V: TRBV28; D: .; J: TRBJ2-7; DNA: TGTGCCGGCCCAATGGACTACCCCTACGAGCAGTACTTC; CDR3: CAGPMDYPYEQYF
size: once; V: TRBV7-8; D: TRBD2; J: TRBJ2-3; DNA: TGTGCCAGCAGCAAACTAGCGGGAGACACCACAGATACGCAGTATTTT; CDR3: CASSKLAGDTTDTQYF
size: once; V: TRBV30; D: .; J: TRBJ1-5; DNA: TGTGCCTGGAGTCCCGGACATTTCAATCAGCCCCAGCATTTT; CDR3: CAWSPGHFNQPQHF
size: .; V: TRBV30; D: TRBD2; J: TRBJ2-7; DNA: TGTGCCTGGAGTGTCGGGACTACGAGCTCCTACGAGCAGTACTTC; CDR3: CAWSVGTTSSYEQYF
size: .; V: TRBV6-5; D: .; J: TRBJ1-3; DNA: TGTGCCAGCAGTTCTGGGGGTCGGGAGGGAGGAAACACCATATATTTT; CDR3: CASSSGGREGGNTIYF
size: .; V: TRBV7-2; D: TRBD2; J: TRBJ2-1; DNA: TGTGCCAGCAGCGAAGGGTTAGAACTAGCGCCGTTCTTC; CDR3: CASSEGLELAPFF
size: .; V: TRBV9; D: TRBD1; J: TRBJ1-1; DNA: TGTGCCAGCAGCGTAGGCCGGGACAGGGCGAACACTGAAGCTTTCTTT; CDR3: CASSVGRDRANTEAFF
size: .; V: TRBV7-9; D: .; J: TRBJ1-5; DNA: TGTGCCAGCAGCTTAGCCGGTCAGCCCCAGCATTTT; CDR3: CASSLAGQPQHF
size: .; V: TRBV9; D: .; J: TRBJ2-3; DNA: TGTGCCAGCAGCGCCCAACCTAGCGAAGATACGCAGTATTTT; CDR3: CASSAQPSEDTQYF
size: .; V: TRBV28; D: TRBD1; J: TRBJ1-2; DNA: TGTGCCAGCAGTAGGGGGACAGGGGGTATCTATGGCTACACCTTC; CDR3: CASSRGTGGIYGYTF
size: .; V: TRBV6-2/TRBV6-3; D: TRBD1; J: TRBJ2-5; DNA: TGTGCCAGCAGTCAGATCGACAGGGGGCGAACGGAGACCCAGTACTTC; CDR3: CASSQIDRGRTETQYF
size: .; V: TRBV7-2; D: TRBD2; J: TRBJ2-1; DNA: TGTGCCAGCAGCGTACGGACTAGCGGAAGCTCCTACAATGAGCAGTTCTTC; CDR3: CASSVRTSGSSYNEQFF
size: .; V: TRBV18; D: .; J: TRBJ2-2; DNA: TGTGCCAGCTCACCATTCCTGGGAGAAGAGCGGAACGGGGAGCTGTTTTTT; CDR3: CASSPFLGEERNGELFF
size: .; V: TRBV18; D: TRBD1; J: TRBJ1-1; DNA: TGTGCCAGCTCACCTACAGGGGTTGGGAACACTGAAGCTTTCTTT; CDR3: CASSPTGVGNTEAFF
size: .; V: TRBV7-3; D: .; J: TRBJ2-7; DNA: TGTGCCAGCAGCCCGACGGGCGGGGTAGAGGAGCAGTACTTC; CDR3: CASSPTGGVEEQYF
size: few; V: TRBV18; D: TRBD2; J: TRBJ2-5; DNA: TGTGCCAGCTCACTTACCGGGACTAGAGGAGAGACCCAGTACTTC; CDR3: CASSLTGTRGETQYF